Listed here are 15 T cell receptor beta chains from one sample, sequenced in a study of blood T cells in healthy people across ages. Then a second PCR, running roughly 6 to 12 cycles, was carried out with a sample-barcoded 5' primer and a J-beta primer mix. Via MiXCR, TCRdb re-called the 5' RACE reads, giving one row per CDR3 protein. Of approximately 350,000 distinct CDR3 sequences listed, roughly half were seen once; the top ten hold around 53%. What was sequenced was blood. These receptors came from a man in his fifties or sixties in good health.

The CDR3 DNA reads TGTGCCAGCAGACCCAGGGGGGGCGAAAAACTGTTTTTT. Translating gives CASRPRGGEKLFF. The rearrangement joins TRBV12-3 or TRBV12-4 to TRBJ1-4; 7 positions match TRBD1. V shed 6 bases and J 8 bases; nucleotides not matched to a gene: 6. The CDR3 is 13 amino acids.

The J gene is TRBJ2-5, the V gene TRBV18; D tentatively fits TRBD1 or TRBD2 (5 bases each). The CDR3 sequence is 14 residues long. From germline, CDR1 is KGHSH and CDR2 LQKENI. Trimming pared 2 bases from V and 11 bases from J, leaving 18 bases between. The CDR3 sequence: CASSPTVEGNEQYF. DNA for the CDR3: TGTGCCAGCTCACCAACCGTCGAGGGGAATGAGCAGTACTTC.

V usage is TRBV13 and J usage is TRBJ2-7; no clear D. The CDR3 is 14 residues long. V lost 5 bases and J 6 bases, leaving 17 bases between the germline ends. Germline lookup yields CDR1 PRHDT and CDR2 FYEKMQ (reference sequence). The CDR3 spells CASSPDHRDSEQYF. CDR3 DNA sequence: TGTGCCAGCAGCCCCGACCATAGGGATAGCGAGCAGTACTTC.

The chain combines TRBV7-2 with TRBJ2-1, with 13 bases fitting TRBD2. With V trimmed by 4 bases and J by 4 bases, 4 bases remained unmatched. This CDR3 is 16 amino acids long. CDR1 SGHTA and CDR2 FQGNSA come from the germline V gene. CDR3 loop: CASSSRTSGGYNEQFF. The CDR3 DNA reads TGTGCCAGCAGCTCCCGGACTAGCGGGGGTTACAATGAGCAGTTCTTC.

This clonotype was observed many times. The chain is built from TRBV4-3 and TRBJ2-7; unclear D gene. The CDR3 has 15 residues. V was pared by 2 bases and J by 3 bases, with 14 bases between. Germline assignment: CDR1 LGHNA and CDR2 YSLEER. In DNA form, the CDR3 reads TGCGCCAGCAGCCAAAGTGGGAAGGGCCACTACGAGCAGTACTTC. Translating it yields CASSQSGKGHYEQYF.

V is TRBV6-2 or TRBV6-3 and J is TRBJ2-7; D is possibly TRBD1 (6 bases). The CDR3 runs to 18 residues. Trimming cost V 6 bases and J 2 bases, with 26 bases left between them. Germline V CDR1 and CDR2: MNHEY, SVGEGT. Here the CDR3 DNA reads TGTGCCAGCAGCCCTCAGCGCCAGGGGCGAGCGGTTACCTACGAGCAGTACTTC. Its protein product is CASSPQRQGRAVTYEQYF.

Comment on this clonotype: It may be a read error: a sequence one base away is much more abundant. The chain couples TRBV5-4 to TRBJ2-1; TRBD2 matches 10 bases. Matching the DNA end better, TRBJ2-7 makes the J call doubtful. The CDR3 sequence is 15 residues long. Germline V gives CDR1 SGHNT, CDR2 YYREEE (reference sequence). The CDR3 region has the DNA TGTGCCAGCAACTTGGGAGCGGGGGGGCCCTACGAGCAGTACTTC. It encodes CASNLGAGGPYEQYF.

This chain joins TRBV6-1 and TRBJ1-5; D not resolved. The CDR3 is 16 residues long. Germline-derived CDR1 and CDR2 are MNHNS and SASEGT. V was cut by 2 bases and J by 0 bases, with 11 bases left in between. The CDR3 sequence is CASSEQWVNSNQPQHF. The CDR3 nucleotides read TGTGCCAGCAGTGAACAATGGGTAAATAGCAATCAGCCCCAGCATTTT.

A few counts support this clonotype. CDR3 nucleotide sequence: TGTGCCAGCAGTTACGCGGGAAATCAGCCCCAGCATTTT. It translates to CASSYAGNQPQHF. The chain employs TRBV6-2 or TRBV6-3 and TRBJ1-5; D gene uncertain. Germline CDR1 and CDR2: MNHEY and SVGEGT. The CDR3 has 13 amino acids. V shed 2 bases and J shed 4 bases, with 6 bases lying between them.

The J gene is TRBJ2-1, the V gene TRBV3-1; D tentatively reads TRBD1 or TRBD2 (5 bases each). Germline V gene data show CDR1 as LGHDT and CDR2 as YNNKEL (reference sequence). V was shortened by 4 bases and J by 6 bases, with 13 bases between the two germline ends. This CDR3 is 14 amino acids long. In DNA, the CDR3 is TGTGCCAGCAGCCCCCGGGGACCATTCAATGAGCAGTTCTTC. Protein: CASSPRGPFNEQFF.

The rearrangement links TRBV15 to TRBJ2-7; 7 bases align to TRBD1. Germline trimming cut 4 bases from V and 4 bases from J; bases unmatched to any gene: 7. There are 14 residues in the CDR3. The germline V gene has CDR1 LNHNV and CDR2 YYDKDF (reference sequence). CDR3 protein: CATSTEGGWYEQYF. CDR3 nucleotide sequence: TGTGCCACCAGCACGGAAGGGGGCTGGTACGAGCAGTACTTC.

The chain is built from TRBV7-8 and TRBJ2-1; 8 positions match TRBD2. From germline, CDR1 is SGHVS and CDR2 FQNEAQ. The length of the CDR3 is 15 residues. The ends lost 1 base at V and 8 bases at J; junction bases unmatched: 7. For the CDR3, the DNA is TGTGCCAGCAGCTTAGTGGTTAGCGGGAACGATGAGCAGTTCTTC. This gives the protein CASSLVVSGNDEQFF.

The V call is TRBV5-1, the J call TRBJ2-7; perhaps TRBD2 as D (5 bases). The V and J ends lost 0 bases and 0 bases respectively, with 7 bases between them. CDR3 length: 14 residues. Germline CDR1 reads SGHRS; CDR2 reads YFSETQ. The CDR3 coding sequence is TGCGCCAGCAGCTTGGCGGGGAACTCCTACGAGCAGTACTTC. It encodes CASSLAGNSYEQYF.

This chain links TRBV12-3 or TRBV12-4 with TRBJ1-1, with D tentatively TRBD1 (6 bases). The CDR3 length is 14 residues. V lost 7 bases to trimming and J lost 10 bases, with 22 bases between them. CDR3 sequence: CASIETGTLAGAFF. The CDR3 coding sequence is TGTGCCAGCATTGAAACCGGGACACTCGCGGGAGCTTTCTTT.

This clonotype occurred once. The rearrangement links TRBV7-9 to TRBJ2-3, with TRBD2 identical over 10 bases. The CDR3 consists of 16 residues. CDR1 is SEHNR, CDR2 FQNEAQ, per germline (reference sequence). Losses at the gene ends were 4 bases for V and 0 bases for J; bases not matched to a gene: 4. The CDR3 is CASSSGLAESTDTQYF. The DNA of the CDR3 is TGTGCCAGCAGCTCCGGACTAGCGGAAAGCACAGATACGCAGTATTTT.